A single count supports the clone carrying this T cell receptor beta chain. Its specificity is unknown. This sample is drawn from a study of T cells in localized non-small cell lung cancer. Study-wide results and limits: T cell clonality was highest in uninvolved adjacent lung, above tumor. Appearing in adjacent lung were a median approximately 50 of the top 100 tumor clones. Analysis by sequencing included only one tumor region, so heterogeneity remains possible.

The repertoire was sequenced with immunoSEQ multiplex PCR; TCRdb's copy has only in-frame clones and lacks some. Of about 23,000 clones listed, less than 90% are singletons. This CDR3 spans 14 amino acids. Trimming removed 5 bases at V and 4 bases at J, with 12 bases between. Germline V gene sequence: CDR1 SGHVS, CDR2 FQNEAQ. The V gene is TRBV7-8, the J gene TRBJ1-5, with D possibly TRBD1 on 5 matching bases. Sequences were derived from peripheral blood, sampled before any cancer treatment. The TCR was taken from a male donor older than 55 with stage I squamous cell lung carcinoma. CDR3 nucleotide sequence: TGTGCCAGCAGCAGGGGAGGGCGGAATCAGCCCCAGCATTTT. This encodes CASSRGGRNQPQHF.